This T cell receptor (beta chain) comes out of a study of PD-1 blockade in classical Hodgkin lymphoma (dated by TCRdb to about 2020). As for the study more broadly: Nivolumab dosing was 3 mg/kg intravenously every 2 weeks, continuing until either disease progression or unacceptable toxicity. To define a peripheral blood immune signature of response to PD-1 blockade in classical Hodgkin lymphoma, the study combined TCR beta sequencing with CyTOF. On the study overall, not on this receptor specifically: Newly diagnosed patients were reported to have lower baseline TCR diversity than healthy donors, and relapsed/refractory patients were reported to have lower baseline TCR diversity still. Trial patients with a complete response had baseline diversity similar to that of newly diagnosed patients, while partial responders and progressors had significantly lower diversity. A significant rise by C4D1 was seen in CD4+ but not CD8+ TCR diversity (p=0.0027 vs p=0.16), with the rise being most apparent in complete responders (p=0.02). The study was restricted to a single clinical trial cohort, and the causes of repertoire differences, possibly disease activity or prior therapy, were left undefined. Patients starting nivolumab less than 1 year after ASCT had lower diversity and were excluded from later analyses to avoid confounding by immune reconstitution.

To note about this clone: No cognate antigen has been identified for it. Base qualities were left out, and no much larger clone turns up one base away.

Reading the label with the study, this specimen's time point is: cycle 4 day 1 (C4D1), after around six weeks of nivolumab. Relapse after autologous stem cell transplantation had occurred in all trial patients, and cohorts A, B and C were distinguished by prior brentuximab vedotin exposure. The trial cohort was composed of some 57 patients with relapsed/refractory classical Hodgkin lymphoma, for whom complete response, partial response or progressive disease was recorded as best overall response. Trial patients were treated with single-agent nivolumab in the multi-cohort phase II CheckMate 205 trial. Best overall response was determined by an independent review committee according to the 2007 International Working Group response criteria. Trial PBMCs were collected just before the start of nivolumab (C1D1) and during therapy at cycle 2 day 1 and cycle 4 day 1. After peripheral blood was drawn into 8 mL Vacutainer Cell Preparation Tubes, PBMCs were isolated by centrifugation and then cryopreserved.

Genomic DNA was extracted with the Qiagen DNeasy kit from unsorted PBMCs and from negatively selected CD4+ and CD8+ fractions. Using primers that anneal to V and J segments, immunoSEQ multiplex PCR amplified the TCR beta CDR3 regions. Amplification bias was minimized using a synthetic immune receptor repertoire, and residual bias was removed computationally after sequencing. The authors processed their data as follows. Repertoire diversity was quantified as the Shannon entropy index using custom Python scripts. Unsorted, CD4+ and CD8+ repertoires were analyzed separately, except in combined analyses where CD4+ and CD8+ sequences were merged in silico. Clonal expansion was defined as a frequency increase of at least 2-fold after treatment compared with C1D1, and clones undetected at baseline were assigned a pseudocount of 0.5. Clones with 0 or 1 copy at C1D1 were classified as singleton clones, and clones with 2 or more copies were classified as non-singleton clones. Clones expanded in unsorted samples were annotated as CD4+, CD8+ or unknown by matching protein sequences in sorted samples from the same patient. Wilcoxon tests on paired samples were used to test diversity changes from C1D1 to C4D1. TCRdb carries this immuneACCESS record with in-frame sequences only. Its versions omit some clonotypes, under half of them owing to an unresolved V gene in the studies checked, with the rest unexplained. That table gives V, J and clone size, and the DNA gave D and trimming. This sample lists about 61,000 clones; about 85% were detected once. The biggest ten clones account for over 7.5% of the sample.

From its cysteine to its phenylalanine, the CDR3 spans 17 amino acids. Just the 51-base CDR3 DNA is kept, in frame starting at base 1. The germline V gene gives CDR1 as SGHAT and CDR2 as FQNNGV. V sheds 2 bases and J sheds 0 bases, leaving 14 bases between their ends. The chain joins TRBV11-2 to TRBJ2-1; D gene: possibly TRBD2, on 6 matching bases. This TCR derives from a human donor with classical Hodgkin lymphoma. Sequenced here: peripheral blood mononuclear cells (PBMCs), sampled before the fourth cycle of nivolumab. The DNA reads as follows: TGTGCCAGCAGCTTAAGAGGTGGGGGGAACTCCTACAATGAGCAGTTCTTC. This is translated as CASSLRGGGNSYNEQFF.